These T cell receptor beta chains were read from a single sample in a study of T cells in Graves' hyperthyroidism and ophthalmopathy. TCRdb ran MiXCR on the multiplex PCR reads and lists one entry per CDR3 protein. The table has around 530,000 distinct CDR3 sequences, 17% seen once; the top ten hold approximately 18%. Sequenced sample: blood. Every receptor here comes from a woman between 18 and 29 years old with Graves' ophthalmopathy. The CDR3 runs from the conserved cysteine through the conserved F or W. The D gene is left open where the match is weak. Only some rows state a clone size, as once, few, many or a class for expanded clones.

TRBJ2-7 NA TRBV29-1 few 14 TGCAGCGTTGAAGAAGCGGAGAGCTCCTACGAGCAGTACTTC CSVEEAESSYEQYF
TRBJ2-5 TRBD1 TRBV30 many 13 TGTGCCTGGAGTGATAAGGGGGCGGAGACCCAGTACTTC CAWSDKGAETQYF
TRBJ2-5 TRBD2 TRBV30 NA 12 TGTGCCTGGAGGACTAGCCTGGAGACCCAGTACTTC CAWRTSLETQYF
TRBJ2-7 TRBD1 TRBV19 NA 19 TGTGCCAGTAGTATATACCCGATCGATCTACAGGGGACCTCCTACGAGCAGTACTTC CASSIYPIDLQGTSYEQYF
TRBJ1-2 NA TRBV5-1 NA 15 TGCGCCAGCAGCTTGGCCGTGGAGGGCGGGTATGGCTACACCTTC CASSLAVEGGYGYTF
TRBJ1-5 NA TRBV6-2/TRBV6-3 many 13 TGTGCCAGCAGTTCGTTCGGCAATCAGCCCCAGCATTTT CASSSFGNQPQHF
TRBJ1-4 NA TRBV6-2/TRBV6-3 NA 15 TGTGCCAGCAGTCCGACGCCCGGGGGGTCGGCAAAACTGTTTTTT CASSPTPGGSAKLFF
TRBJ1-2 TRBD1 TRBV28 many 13 TGTGCCGGGGTAAACAGGGGGCGAGGTGGCTACACCTTC CAGVNRGRGGYTF
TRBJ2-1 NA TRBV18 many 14 TGTGCCAGCTCACCCTTAAGTTTCTACAATGAGCAGTTCTTC CASSPLSFYNEQFF
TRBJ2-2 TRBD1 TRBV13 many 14 TGTGCCAGCCTCTTTGGGACAGGCACCGGGGAGCTGTTTTTT CASLFGTGTGELFF
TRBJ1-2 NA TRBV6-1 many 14 TGTGCCCTCTTTGGAACCGGGGAAAACTATGGCTACACCTTC CALFGTGENYGYTF